Below, 23 T cell receptor beta chains from the same sample are listed, as sequenced in a study of response to subunit inactivated influenza vaccine. TCRdb re-analysed the RT-PCR reads in MiXCR, keeping a single row per CDR3 protein. The data contain hundreds of thousands of distinct CDR3 sequences, 11% to 15% of them seen just once; the ten biggest clones take up roughly 6.4%. Here the sequenced sample was PBMCs from blood, taken around two weeks before vaccination. All receptors come from a man between 50 and 59 years old who received an inactivated influenza vaccine.

There are many counts of this clonotype. The V and J genes are TRBV12-3 or TRBV12-4 and TRBJ1-1; unclear D gene. The CDR3 consists of 13 residues. The V gene lost 3 bases and the J gene lost 1 base, with 6 bases spanning the gap. The CDR3 is CASSFDENTEAFF. The CDR3 DNA follows: TGTGCCAGCAGTTTTGACGAGAACACTGAAGCTTTCTTT.

In this sample, this clonotype turned up many times. This chain uses TRBV5-1 with TRBJ1-6, with 8 bases that match TRBD1. Germline V gives CDR1 SGHRS, CDR2 YFSETQ. This CDR3 has 15 amino acids. Unmatched junction bases numbered 5, after V lost 3 bases and J lost 6 bases. CDR3 region: CASSWGQGANSPLHF. The CDR3 DNA reads as TGCGCCAGCAGCTGGGGGCAGGGGGCTAATTCACCCCTCCACTTT.

This clonotype was seen more than once but under ten times. The chain recombines TRBV4-3 with TRBJ1-6, with no clear D. Germline CDR1 LGHNA, CDR2 YSLEER. V lost 0 bases and J 8 bases, leaving 11 bases between the germline ends. The CDR3 is made up of 15 amino acids. Written as DNA, the CDR3 is TGCGCCAGCAGCCAAGATCAAGCAGATTATTCACCCCTCCACTTT. Amino acids: CASSQDQADYSPLHF.

The sample holds a few counts of this clonotype. V gene TRBV5-1 combines with J gene TRBJ2-2; 8 bases agree with TRBD1. The length of the CDR3 is 15 residues. V gave up 6 bases and J gave up 0 bases; unmatched junction bases: 4. CDR1 SGHRS and CDR2 YFSETQ come from the germline V gene. As DNA, the CDR3 is TGCGCCAGCATCGACAGGGGTTCGAACACCGGGGAGCTGTTTTTT. Protein: CASIDRGSNTGELFF.

Ten or more counts support this clonotype. The V call is TRBV12-3 or TRBV12-4, the J call TRBJ2-2; 8 bases agree with TRBD1. The CDR3 loop spans 15 amino acids. The junction had 7 bases not matched to a gene; V was cut back by 6 bases and J by 4 bases. CDR3 nucleotide sequence: TGTGCCAGCAGCTACCGGGACAGGATCACCGGGGAGCTGTTTTTT. Protein sequence: CASSYRDRITGELFF.

The chain combines TRBV10-1 with TRBJ2-5, with 14 bases matching TRBD2. CDR1 and CDR2 (germline): WNHNN, SYGVQD (reference sequence). V shed 0 bases, J shed 3 bases, and the junction held 3 bases outside the gene matches. CDR3 length equals 17 residues. CDR3 loop: CASSESVGLAGEETQYF. The CDR3 nucleotides read TGCGCCAGCAGTGAGTCGGTGGGACTAGCGGGGGAAGAGACCCAGTACTTC.

This chain connects TRBV4-1 to TRBJ2-6; 8 bases agree with TRBD1. Germline assignment: CDR1 MGHRA and CDR2 YSYEKL. The V segment lost 4 bases and the J segment 2 bases; nucleotides outside the gene matches: 7. The CDR3 sequence is 17 residues long. The CDR3 coding sequence is TGCGCCAGCAGCCTCCGGACAGGGCGAACTGGGGCCAACGTCCTGACTTTC. It codes for CASSLRTGRTGANVLTF.

The chain uses TRBV10-3 and TRBJ2-3; TRBD2 might be the D (6 bases). This CDR3 is built from 15 residues. Germline V lookup: CDR1 ENHRY, CDR2 SYGVKD. Trimming removed 2 bases from V and 5 bases from J, with 14 bases in between. CDR3: CAISEILAEGDTQYF. The CDR3 DNA reads as TGTGCCATCAGTGAGATACTAGCCGAAGGAGATACGCAGTATTTT.

This clonotype showed up just a few times. This chain uses TRBV10-3 with TRBJ2-1; D is unclear. This CDR3 contains 15 residues. The V end lost 6 bases, the J end lost 0 bases, and 12 bases lay between the germline ends. The germline CDR1 and CDR2 sequences are ENHRY and SYGVKD. The CDR3 sequence is CAISPTESSYNEQFF. In nucleotides, the CDR3 is TGTGCCATCAGCCCCACGGAGAGCTCCTACAATGAGCAGTTCTTC.

This chain joins TRBV7-2 and TRBJ2-7; D may be TRBD1 (5 bases). CDR1 is SGHTA and CDR2 is FQGNSA in the germline V gene. V dropped 2 bases and J dropped 4 bases, with 18 bases sitting between them. CDR3 length equals 16 residues. The CDR3 sequence: CASSLSQATSYYEQYF. The CDR3 DNA reads as TGTGCCAGCAGCTTATCACAGGCCACCTCCTATTACGAGCAGTACTTC.

This clonotype was recorded at least ten times. The chain has TRBV5-1 and TRBJ2-7; no reliable D call. Trimming took off 0 bases at V and 0 bases at J, with 16 bases between the two ends. CDR1 is SGHRS, CDR2 YFSETQ, per germline. The CDR3 loop spans 17 amino acids. CDR3 DNA: TGCGCCAGCAGCTTGGCGCCTGGGAACAGAGTCTCCTACGAGCAGTACTTC. As protein: CASSLAPGNRVSYEQYF.

Many counts were recorded for this clonotype. The chain uses TRBV29-1 and TRBJ2-1; possible D gene TRBD2, 5 bases. Germline V gene sequence: CDR1 SQVTM, CDR2 ANQGSEA. Trimming removed 5 bases at V and 0 bases at J, with 11 bases between. The CDR3 is 14 amino acids. The DNA of the CDR3 is TGCAGCGTTATGACTACCAGCTCCTACAATGAGCAGTTCTTC. Its translation: CSVMTTSSYNEQFF.

This clonotype turned up a few times. The J gene is TRBJ1-1, the V gene TRBV7-8; the D gene is possibly TRBD1 (5 bases). Germline CDR1 SGHVS, CDR2 FQNEAQ. CDR3 length equals 14 residues. Trimming pared 1 base from V and 1 base from J, leaving 7 bases between. CDR3 residues: CASSLGQRNTEAFF. In nucleotides, the CDR3 is TGTGCCAGCAGCTTAGGACAGAGGAACACTGAAGCTTTCTTT.

This clonotype was counted only a few times. The rearrangement links TRBV15 to TRBJ1-5; TRBD1 aligns across 7 bases. This CDR3 spans 14 amino acids. From germline, CDR1 is LNHNV and CDR2 YYDKDF (reference sequence). The junction had 5 bases not matched to a gene; V was cut back by 4 bases and J by 5 bases. The CDR3 DNA sequence: TGTGCCACCAGCAAACAGGGGAGTGATCAGCCCCAGCATTTT. Residues: CATSKQGSDQPQHF.

The chain has TRBV9 and TRBJ2-5; 7 bases fit TRBD1. V was pared by 2 bases and J by 2 bases, with 6 bases of the junction left unmatched. Germline CDR1 is SGDLS and CDR2 is YYNGEE. The CDR3 totals 15 residues. CDR3: CASSVWTGEQETQYF. The CDR3 bases are TGTGCCAGCAGCGTGTGGACAGGAGAACAAGAGACCCAGTACTTC. Full variable domain (missing parts from reference TRBV9 and TRBJ2-5): DSGVTQTPKHLITATGQRVTLRCSPRSGDLSVYWYQQSLDQGLQFLIQYYNGEERAKGNILERFSAQQFPDLHSELNLSSLELGDSALYFCASSVWTGEQETQYFGPGTRLLVL.

The chain links TRBV5-6 to TRBJ1-5; unclear D gene. CDR1 is SGHDT, CDR2 YYEEEE, per germline. V was clipped by 0 bases and J by 6 bases, with 7 bases between them. CDR3 length equals 13 residues. In DNA form, the CDR3 reads TGTGCCAGCAGCTTGGGGGTAGCTCAGCCCCAGCATTTT. Residues: CASSLGVAQPQHF.

This chain links TRBV7-9 with TRBJ2-1; a possible D gene is TRBD2 (5 bases). The germline CDR1 and CDR2 sequences are SEHNR and FQNEAQ (reference sequence). The V end lost 0 bases, the J end lost 9 bases, and 9 bases lay between the germline ends. There are 13 residues in the CDR3. The CDR3 loop reads CASSLAGSFEQFF. The CDR3 nucleotides read TGTGCCAGCAGCTTAGCGGGGAGTTTTGAGCAGTTCTTC.

This clonotype was seen only a few times. The chain employs TRBV6-2 or TRBV6-3 and TRBJ1-1; D is undetermined. Deletions cut 5 bases from V and 11 bases from J, with 15 bases between. CDR3 size: 12 residues. Germline lookup yields CDR1 MNHEY and CDR2 SVGEGT. CDR3 DNA sequence: TGTGCCAGCAGTATCAACCGGAGGCGGGCTTTCTTT. Protein: CASSINRRRAFF.

The J gene is TRBJ2-3, the V gene TRBV4-3; 7 bases match TRBD2. After removal of 3 bases from V and 1 base from J, the junction contained 10 bases not matched to a gene. CDR3 size: 17 residues. In germline, CDR1 is LGHNA, CDR2 YSLEER. CDR3 in DNA: TGCGCCAGCAGCCAGTCCCTGGGGGGGGTCCGCACAGATACGCAGTATTTT. Its translation: CASSQSLGGVRTDTQYF.

The table lists this clonotype with a few counts. This rearrangement joins TRBV3-1 to TRBJ1-6, with D maybe TRBD1 (5 bases). CDR3 length: 15 residues. V lost 2 bases and J lost 5, with 10 bases in between. Germline V CDR1 and CDR2: LGHDT, YNNKEL (reference sequence). The CDR3 DNA follows: TGTGCCAGCAGCCAAACAGGAGGCAATAATTCACCCCTCCACTTT. Translation gives CASSQTGGNNSPLHF.

This chain connects TRBV20-1 to TRBJ2-4; perhaps TRBD2 as D (6 bases). V dropped 3 bases and J dropped 3 bases, with 18 bases sitting between them. The CDR3 totals 16 residues. The V gene's germline CDR1 is DFQATT and CDR2 SNEGSKA (reference sequence). In DNA, the CDR3 is TGCAGTGCTAGGAAAATTGGAGGGTATTTCAAAAACATTCAGTACTTC. Its protein product is CSARKIGGYFKNIQYF.

This clonotype was seen a handful of times. The gene calls are TRBV6-5 and TRBJ2-3, with TRBD2 matching over 10 bases. This CDR3 is built from 17 residues. Trimming took 1 base from V and 5 from J; bases not matched to a gene: 9. Germline loops: CDR1 MNHEY, CDR2 SVGAGI. CDR3 protein: CASSYLELAGSGDTQYF. CDR3 DNA: TGTGCCAGCAGTTACTTGGAACTAGCGGGATCGGGAGATACGCAGTATTTT.

The rearrangement joins TRBV5-1 to TRBJ2-3, with 9 bases fitting TRBD2. V was clipped by 0 bases and J by 5 bases; unmatched bases: 10. There are 17 residues in the CDR3. The germline V gene encodes CDR1 SGHRS and CDR2 YFSETQ. The CDR3 DNA reads as TGCGCCAGCAGCTTGGCCCCTAGCGGGATCGGGGGAGATACGCAGTATTTT. Protein: CASSLAPSGIGGDTQYF. Complete variable domain (other parts from reference TRBV5-1 and TRBJ2-3): KAGVTQTPRYLIKTRGQQVTLSCSPISGHRSVSWYQQTPGQGLQFLFEYFSETQRNKGNFPGRFSGRQFSNSRSEMNVSTLELGDSALYLCASSLAPSGIGGDTQYFGPGTRLTVL.